Listed here is a single T cell receptor beta chain. The V gene lost 2 bases and the J gene lost 0 bases, with 11 bases spanning the gap. The length of the CDR3 is 15 residues. Germline CDR1 GTSNPN, CDR2 SVGIG (reference sequence). This sample is part of a study of blood T cell repertoires in COVID-19. Study in general: The United States, Italy and Spain were the sources of the acute and convalescent COVID-19 samples. Nucleic acid was either cDNA or gDNA, and it came from T cells, B-cell-depleted T cells, or PBMCs.

In the study's own analysis: Amplifying reference gene primers gave estimates of nucleated cell counts. Only in-frame clones appear in the TCRdb table, and some are missing; sequencing was by immunoSEQ multiplex PCR. That table furnishes V, J and clone size, whereas the DNA furnished D and trimming. The top ten clones hold 14% of a sample with roughly 150,000 clones, 78% of them seen once. The TCR originated in a woman older than 75 with acute or convalescent COVID-19. Sample: peripheral blood. The rearrangement uses TRBV30 and TRBJ1-5; no clear D gene. The CDR3 DNA is TGTGCCTGGAGTAGAGGGCCGGATAGCAATCAGCCCCAGCATTTT. It yields the protein CAWSRGPDSNQPQHF.